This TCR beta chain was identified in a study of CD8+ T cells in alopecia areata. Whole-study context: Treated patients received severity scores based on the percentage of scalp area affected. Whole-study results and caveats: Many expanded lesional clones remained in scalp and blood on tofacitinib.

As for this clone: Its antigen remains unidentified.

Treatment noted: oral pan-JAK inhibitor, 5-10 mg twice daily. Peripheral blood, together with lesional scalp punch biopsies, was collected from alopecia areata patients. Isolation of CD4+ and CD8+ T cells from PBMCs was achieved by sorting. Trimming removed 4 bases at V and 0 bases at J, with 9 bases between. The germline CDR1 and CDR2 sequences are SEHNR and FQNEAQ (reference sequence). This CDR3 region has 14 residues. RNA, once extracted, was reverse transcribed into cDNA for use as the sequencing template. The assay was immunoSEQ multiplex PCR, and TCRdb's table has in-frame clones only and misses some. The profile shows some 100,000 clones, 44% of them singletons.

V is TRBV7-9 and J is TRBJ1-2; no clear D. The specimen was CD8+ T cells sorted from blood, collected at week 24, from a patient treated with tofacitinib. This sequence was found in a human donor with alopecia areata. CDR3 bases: TGTGCCAGCAGCTCAGGACTGACTAACTATGGCTACACCTTC. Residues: CASSSGLTNYGYTF.